There are many counts of the clone carrying this TCR beta chain. What it recognizes is unknown. Amplifying from RNA transcripts, the study obtained TCR beta CDR3 regions. HTBI primers served in a first-round RT-PCR, which a second-round multiplex PCR followed. MiXCR was run by TCRdb on the multiplex PCR reads, yielding one entry per CDR3 protein. The sample holds 200,000 to 250,000 distinct CDR3 sequences, 20% to 25% seen once. The record originates from a study of Graves' ophthalmopathy and Graves' hyperthyroidism. Looking at the study overall: Peripheral blood sampling occurred at initial diagnosis, before any treatment. Study-wide results and caveats: Blood also harbored most expanded thyroid clonotypes above 0.001 frequency.

Trimming shortened V by 3 bases and J by 4 bases, and 14 bases separated the two germline ends. This CDR3 region has 15 residues. Germline CDR1 MNHEY, CDR2 SMNVEV (reference sequence). The starting material, more than 8 ml of fresh peripheral blood, provided the PBMCs. The chain links TRBV27 to TRBJ2-3; D is possibly TRBD1 or TRBD2 (5 bases each). Sequences were obtained from peripheral blood. The TCR sequence derives from a woman between 45 and 65 years old with Graves' ophthalmopathy. CDR3 nucleotide sequence: TGTGCCAGCAGTTTGGGACCACAGCAGCCAGATACGCAGTATTTT. The encoded protein is CASSLGPQQPDTQYF.